Listed below are T cell receptor beta chains from one sample, sequenced in a study of T-cell reconstitution after alpha-beta-depleted transplantation in children. TCRdb called the PCR reads again in MiXCR, with one record for every CDR3 protein. The sample holds around 700,000 distinct CDR3 sequences; about an eighth are singletons and the top ten take 0.75% to 0.85%. Sequencing was performed on PBMCs, taken before TCRalphabeta/CD19-depleted stem cell transplant. The receptors shown here come from a girl aged 2 to 10 with congenital amegakaryocytic thrombocytopenia, due to receive a stem cell transplant. The CDR3 runs from the conserved cysteine through the conserved F or W. Fields, in order: J gene, V gene, CDR3 protein.

J gene: TRBJ2-5
V gene: TRBV15
CDR3 protein: CATSMGFQETQYF

J gene: TRBJ1-5
V gene: TRBV12-5
CDR3 protein: CASGLVLQVSNQPQHF

J gene: TRBJ2-1
V gene: TRBV4-1
CDR3 protein: CASSQVLNEQFF

J gene: TRBJ2-3
V gene: TRBV7-7
CDR3 protein: CASSLGQGLIDTQYF

J gene: TRBJ2-1
V gene: TRBV19
CDR3 protein: CASSIMNNEQFF

J gene: TRBJ2-7
V gene: TRBV4-1
CDR3 protein: CASSPGVRAHSYEQYF

J gene: TRBJ2-1
V gene: TRBV27
CDR3 protein: CASRDRGRVKGNEQFF

J gene: TRBJ2-5
V gene: TRBV4-1
CDR3 protein: CASSQAWLQETQYF

J gene: TRBJ2-3
V gene: TRBV10-2
CDR3 protein: CASMSGEGPTDTQYF

J gene: TRBJ2-7
V gene: TRBV29-1
CDR3 protein: CSVEETGEQYF

J gene: TRBJ2-1
V gene: TRBV20-1
CDR3 protein: CSASLIQGADYNEQFF

J gene: TRBJ1-2
V gene: TRBV5-1
CDR3 protein: CASSLGGGRNDNYGYTF

J gene: TRBJ2-3
V gene: TRBV6-5
CDR3 protein: CASSYSSQMSTDTQYF

J gene: TRBJ2-2
V gene: TRBV5-1
CDR3 protein: CASSSIPQGTTGELFF

J gene: TRBJ2-1
V gene: TRBV6-2/TRBV6-3
CDR3 protein: CASDHPAGNNEQFF

J gene: TRBJ2-1
V gene: TRBV12-5
CDR3 protein: CASGLVSGRGNEQFF

J gene: TRBJ2-4
V gene: TRBV20-1
CDR3 protein: CSAIQTDKNIQYF

J gene: TRBJ2-3
V gene: TRBV20-1
CDR3 protein: CSAAAPTDTQYF

J gene: TRBJ1-3
V gene: TRBV7-6
CDR3 protein: CASSARPFPDLISGNTIYF

J gene: TRBJ2-3
V gene: TRBV2
CDR3 protein: CASSAPTIRLARSTDTQYF

J gene: TRBJ2-3
V gene: TRBV27
CDR3 protein: CASSRTGLAGTTDTQYF

J gene: TRBJ2-7
V gene: TRBV12-3/TRBV12-4
CDR3 protein: CASSPGSRSYEQYF

J gene: TRBJ1-2
V gene: TRBV5-1
CDR3 protein: CASSDSGTTYGYTF

J gene: TRBJ2-3
V gene: TRBV12-3/TRBV12-4
CDR3 protein: CASSLEGTGTDTQYF

J gene: TRBJ1-1
V gene: TRBV5-1
CDR3 protein: CASSLRGGSTEAFF

J gene: TRBJ2-4
V gene: TRBV12-3/TRBV12-4
CDR3 protein: CASSPMITPGIQYF

J gene: TRBJ1-1
V gene: TRBV20-1
CDR3 protein: CSARKDRGEDEAFF

J gene: TRBJ2-5
V gene: TRBV20-1
CDR3 protein: CSAPTRTGTETQYF

J gene: TRBJ2-5
V gene: TRBV7-6
CDR3 protein: CASSLGGMGTQYF

J gene: TRBJ1-1
V gene: TRBV9
CDR3 protein: CASSPLDAFF

J gene: TRBJ2-2
V gene: TRBV11-2
CDR3 protein: CASSTSGRAAGTGELFF

J gene: TRBJ2-2
V gene: TRBV29-1
CDR3 protein: CSAAVAGSGELFF

J gene: TRBJ2-2
V gene: TRBV12-3/TRBV12-4
CDR3 protein: CASKTGTGDPGTGELFF

J gene: TRBJ2-1
V gene: TRBV28
CDR3 protein: CASVAAYNEQFF

J gene: TRBJ2-7
V gene: TRBV5-1
CDR3 protein: CASSLMAGAREQYF

J gene: TRBJ2-3
V gene: TRBV12-3/TRBV12-4
CDR3 protein: CASSFTLQNTDTQYF

J gene: TRBJ2-1
V gene: TRBV29-1
CDR3 protein: CSVEGGQAGYNEQFF

J gene: TRBJ2-3
V gene: TRBV7-2
CDR3 protein: CASSIRRADGSVTQYF

J gene: TRBJ1-1
V gene: TRBV5-1
CDR3 protein: CASSLYREVAEAFF

J gene: TRBJ1-2
V gene: TRBV11-1
CDR3 protein: CASSSITMGLQGAQGYTF

J gene: TRBJ1-1
V gene: TRBV5-1
CDR3 protein: CASKDRENTEAFF

J gene: TRBJ2-2
V gene: TRBV25-1
CDR3 protein: CASSHPGLAGRNTGELFF

J gene: TRBJ2-3
V gene: TRBV5-1
CDR3 protein: CASSLAPDTQYF